A single sample is the source of the 14 T cell receptor beta chains below, sequenced in a study of blood T cell repertoires in COVID-19. TCRdb's table, derived via immunoSEQ multiplex PCR, lists solely in-frame clones and lacks some. The sample gives around 78,000 clones, approximately 90% of which show up once; more than 0.95% is in the top ten. Sequences were obtained from PBMCs or T cells enriched from blood (not recorded which). All receptors come from a woman aged 45-65 years with acute COVID-19.

V gene TRBV27 combines with J gene TRBJ2-3; 7 bases fit TRBD2. The CDR3 is made up of 16 amino acids. V dropped 6 bases and J dropped 3; count of bases not matched to a gene: 12. Germline V CDR1 and CDR2: MNHEY, SMNVEV (reference sequence). Written as DNA, the CDR3 is TGTGCCAGCAGCCCTCGGGCGGGAGTGATTACAGATACGCAGTATTTT. It codes for CASSPRAGVITDTQYF.

The rearrangement joins TRBV5-4 to TRBJ2-3, with TRBD2 matching 13 bases. Per the germline V gene, CDR1 is SGHNT and CDR2 is YYREEE (reference sequence). V shed 5 bases, J shed 3 bases, and the junction held 3 bases outside the gene matches. The CDR3 length is 15 residues. The CDR3, as DNA: TGTGCCAGCAGTCGACTAGCGGGAGGAACAGATACGCAGTATTTT. Encoded protein: CASSRLAGGTDTQYF.

The chain uses TRBV6-5 and TRBJ1-4, with 10 bases lining up with TRBD1. Looked up from germline, CDR1 is MNHEY and CDR2 is SVGAGI. This CDR3 has 15 amino acids. V lost 6 bases, J lost 8 bases, and 9 bases stayed unmatched. The CDR3 region has the DNA TGTGCCAGCAGGGGCAGACAGGGGGCAAGGGAAAAACTGTTTTTT. Translated: CASRGRQGAREKLFF.

This chain joins TRBV19 and TRBJ2-5, with TRBD1 identical over 8 bases. J lost 5 bases, V lost 6 bases, and 8 bases had no gene match. This CDR3 spans 14 amino acids. Germline CDR1 LNHDA, CDR2 SQIVND (reference sequence). CDR3 amino acids: CASSSGGAGETQYF. The CDR3 bases are TGTGCCAGTAGCTCAGGGGGCGCGGGGGAGACCCAGTACTTC.

The chain uses TRBV29-1 and TRBJ2-1; the match to TRBD2 covers 8 bases. Germline lookup yields CDR1 SQVTM and CDR2 ANQGSEA. Germline trimming cut 0 bases from V and 1 base from J; bases unmatched to any gene: 5. The CDR3 consists of 16 residues. Here the CDR3 DNA reads TGCAGCGTTGAAGATTGGCGGGAGGCATCCTACAATGAGCAGTTCTTC. Translation gives CSVEDWREASYNEQFF.

V gene TRBV19 combines with J gene TRBJ2-5; TRBD1 matches at 8 bases. After removal of 4 bases from V and 3 bases from J, the junction contained 4 bases not matched to a gene. The CDR3 is 14 amino acids. Germline loops: CDR1 LNHDA, CDR2 SQIVND (reference sequence). The CDR3 loop reads CASSTQGAEETQYF. The CDR3 DNA sequence: TGTGCCAGTAGTACCCAGGGGGCGGAAGAGACCCAGTACTTC. The variable domain in full, with the rest retrieved from reference TRBV19 and TRBJ2-5, is DGGITQSPKYLFRKEGQNVTLSCEQNLNHDAMYWYRQDPGQGLRLIYYSQIVNDFQKGDIAEGYSVSREKKESFPLTVTSAQKNPTAFYLCASSTQGAEETQYFGPGTRLLVL.

The chain uses TRBV28 and TRBJ1-4; 7 nucleotides agree with TRBD1. The trim removed 6 bases at V and 4 bases at J, leaving 5 bases unmatched. From germline, CDR1 is MDHEN and CDR2 SYDVKM. The CDR3 is made up of 14 amino acids. CDR3 coding DNA: TGTGCCAGCAGCCAGGGACAGTTTAATGAAAAACTGTTTTTT. This translates into CASSQGQFNEKLFF.

This chain connects TRBV19 to TRBJ1-6, with 7 bases that match TRBD1. CDR1 is LNHDA, CDR2 SQIVND, per germline (reference sequence). This CDR3 is built from 15 residues. The junction had 10 bases not matched to a gene; V was cut back by 5 bases and J by 9 bases. The CDR3 DNA is TGTGCCAGTAGTCTCCGACAGGGCGAGGGTTCACCCCTCCACTTT. Amino acids: CASSLRQGEGSPLHF.

The chain employs TRBV5-8 and TRBJ2-5; maybe TRBD2 (5 bases). Trimming shortened V by 9 bases and J by 5 bases, and 20 bases separated the two germline ends. The CDR3 is made up of 14 amino acids. In germline, CDR1 is SGHTS, CDR2 YDEGEE. CDR3 sequence (DNA): TGTGCCACCTCTCGCCGGCTAGCATGGGAGACCCAGTACTTC. Encoded protein: CATSRRLAWETQYF.

Notes on this clone: Other DNA sequences in the sample encode the same CDR3. This chain connects TRBV24-1 to TRBJ1-5; 7 bases are a match to TRBD1. The CDR3 is 18 residues long. Germline V CDR1 and CDR2: KGHDR, SFDVKD. J lost 0 bases, V lost 2 bases, and 9 bases had no gene match. CDR3 sequence reads: CATSDSGTDHYSNQPQHF. CDR3 nucleotide sequence: TGTGCCACCAGTGATTCCGGGACAGATCATTATAGCAATCAGCCCCAGCATTTT.

V is TRBV5-1 and J is TRBJ1-2, with a tentative D call TRBD1 (6 bases). Looked up from germline, CDR1 is SGHRS and CDR2 is YFSETQ. The CDR3 sequence is 15 residues long. Trimming took 4 bases from V and 3 from J, leaving 16 bases between them. The CDR3 nucleotides read TGCGCCAGCAGCCCGGGACAAATGGGCGACTATGGCTACACCTTC. Its protein product is CASSPGQMGDYGYTF.

The V and J genes are TRBV11-2 and TRBJ1-3, with unresolved D. The V and J ends lost 3 bases and 2 bases respectively, with 17 bases between them. Germline CDR1 and CDR2: SGHAT and FQNNGV. The CDR3 extends over 17 amino acids. CDR3 nucleotides: TGTGCCAGCAGCTTGTGGGTGAGGAGGGCAGCTGGAAACACCATATATTTT. The encoded protein is CASSLWVRRAAGNTIYF. Supplemented by reference TRBV11-2 and TRBJ1-3, the full variable domain reads EAGVAQSPRYKIIEKRQSVAFWCNPISGHATLYWYQQILGQGPKLLIQFQNNGVVDDSQLPKDRFSAERLKGVDSTLKIQPAKLEDSAVYLCASSLWVRRAAGNTIYFGEGSWLTVV.

The chain carries TRBV14 and TRBJ2-6, with TRBD2 matching 10 bases. V lost 2 bases to trimming and J lost 3 bases; unmatched junction nucleotides: 10. The CDR3 spans 19 residues. CDR1 and CDR2 from the germline V gene are SGHDN and FVKESK. CDR3 region: CASSQLKLAGYYGANVLTF. As DNA, the CDR3 is TGTGCCAGCAGCCAACTTAAACTAGCGGGATACTATGGGGCCAACGTCCTGACTTTC. The full variable domain, completed using reference TRBV14 and TRBJ2-6, is EAGVTQFPSHSVIEKGQTVTLRCDPISGHDNLYWYRRVMGKEIKFLLHFVKESKQDESGMPNNRFLAERTGGTYSTLKVQPAELEDSGVYFCASSQLKLAGYYGANVLTFGAGSRLTVL.

The CDR3 DNA reads as TGTGCCAGCAGCTTAAGACTAGCCCAAGAGACCCAGTACTTC. It is translated as CASSLRLAQETQYF. This chain joins TRBV7-9 and TRBJ2-5; 7 bases map to TRBD2. The CDR3 runs 14 residues. Germline V gene sequence: CDR1 SEHNR, CDR2 FQNEAQ (reference sequence). After removal of 2 bases from V and 1 base from J, the junction contained 1 base not matched to a gene.